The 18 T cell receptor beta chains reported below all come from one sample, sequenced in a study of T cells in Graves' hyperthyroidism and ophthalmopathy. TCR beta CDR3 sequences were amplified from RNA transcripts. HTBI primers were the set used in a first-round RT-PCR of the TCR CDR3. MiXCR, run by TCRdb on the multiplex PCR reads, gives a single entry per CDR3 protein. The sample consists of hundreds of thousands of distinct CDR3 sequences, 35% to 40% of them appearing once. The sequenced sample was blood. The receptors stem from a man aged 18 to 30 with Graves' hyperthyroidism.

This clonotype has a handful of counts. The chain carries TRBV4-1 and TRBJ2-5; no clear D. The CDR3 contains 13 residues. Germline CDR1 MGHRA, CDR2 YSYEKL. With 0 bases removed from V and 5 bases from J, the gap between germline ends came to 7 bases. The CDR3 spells CASSQELGETQYF. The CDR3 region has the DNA TGCGCCAGCAGCCAAGAATTAGGGGAGACCCAGTACTTC.

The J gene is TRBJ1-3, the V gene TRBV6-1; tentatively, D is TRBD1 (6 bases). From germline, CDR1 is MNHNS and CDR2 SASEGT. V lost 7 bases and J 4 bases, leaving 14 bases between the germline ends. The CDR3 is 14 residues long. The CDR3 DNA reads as TGTGCCAGCACCAGGGGCTCCGAGGGAAACACCATATATTTT. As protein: CASTRGSEGNTIYF.

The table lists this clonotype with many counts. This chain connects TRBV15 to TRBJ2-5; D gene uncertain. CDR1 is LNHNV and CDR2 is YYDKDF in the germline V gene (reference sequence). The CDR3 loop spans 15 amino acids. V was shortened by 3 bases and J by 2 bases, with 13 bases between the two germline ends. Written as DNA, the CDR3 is TGTGCCACCAGCAGGCTTAGCAGACTTCAAGAGACCCAGTACTTC. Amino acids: CATSRLSRLQETQYF. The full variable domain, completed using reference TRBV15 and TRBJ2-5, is DAMVIQNPRYQVTQFGKPVTLSCSQTLNHNVMYWYQQKSSQAPKLLFHYYDKDFNNEADTPDNFQSRRPNTSFCFLDIRSPGLGDTAMYLCATSRLSRLQETQYFGPGTRLLVL.

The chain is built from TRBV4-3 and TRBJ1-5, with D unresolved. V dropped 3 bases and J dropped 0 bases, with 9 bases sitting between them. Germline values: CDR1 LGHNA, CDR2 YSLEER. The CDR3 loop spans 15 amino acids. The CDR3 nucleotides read TGCGCCAGCAGCCAGCCGAAGTATAGCAATCAGCCCCAGCATTTT. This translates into CASSQPKYSNQPQHF.

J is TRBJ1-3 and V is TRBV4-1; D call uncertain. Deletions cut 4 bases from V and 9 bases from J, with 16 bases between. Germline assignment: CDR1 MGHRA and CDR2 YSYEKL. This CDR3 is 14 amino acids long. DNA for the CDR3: TGCGCCAGCAGCCCCGGTTACTCTGCAGGCACCATATATTTT. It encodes CASSPGYSAGTIYF.

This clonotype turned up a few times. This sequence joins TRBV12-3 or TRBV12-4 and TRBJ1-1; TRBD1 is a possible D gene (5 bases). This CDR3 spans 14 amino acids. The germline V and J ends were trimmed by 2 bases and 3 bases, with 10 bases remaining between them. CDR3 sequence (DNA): TGTGCCAGCAGTTTAAAGGGGCTCGACACTGAAGCTTTCTTT. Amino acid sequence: CASSLKGLDTEAFF.

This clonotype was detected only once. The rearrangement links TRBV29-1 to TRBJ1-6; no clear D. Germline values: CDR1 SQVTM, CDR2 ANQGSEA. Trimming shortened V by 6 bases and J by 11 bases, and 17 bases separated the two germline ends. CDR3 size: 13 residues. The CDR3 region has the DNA TGCAGCGTCGGCCCGAGTGGGGATCCACCCCTCCACTTT. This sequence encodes CSVGPSGDPPLHF.

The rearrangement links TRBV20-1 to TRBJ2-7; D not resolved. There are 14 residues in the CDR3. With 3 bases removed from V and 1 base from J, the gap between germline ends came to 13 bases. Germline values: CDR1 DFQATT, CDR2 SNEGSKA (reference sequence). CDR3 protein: CSASKVGESYEQYF. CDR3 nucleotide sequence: TGCAGTGCTAGTAAGGTAGGAGAATCCTACGAGCAGTACTTC.

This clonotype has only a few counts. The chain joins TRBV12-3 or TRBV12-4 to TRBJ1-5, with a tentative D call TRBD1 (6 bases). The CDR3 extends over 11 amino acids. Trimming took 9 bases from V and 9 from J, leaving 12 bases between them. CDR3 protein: CASSVGGPQHF. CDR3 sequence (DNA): TGTGCCAGTAGTGTAGGGGGGCCCCAGCATTTT.

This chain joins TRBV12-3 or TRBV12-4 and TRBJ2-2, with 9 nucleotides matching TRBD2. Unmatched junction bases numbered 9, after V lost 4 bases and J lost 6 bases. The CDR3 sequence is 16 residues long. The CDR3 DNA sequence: TGTGCCAGCAGTTCCCGGATAGCGGGAGAGGCCGGGGAGCTGTTTTTT. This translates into CASSSRIAGEAGELFF.

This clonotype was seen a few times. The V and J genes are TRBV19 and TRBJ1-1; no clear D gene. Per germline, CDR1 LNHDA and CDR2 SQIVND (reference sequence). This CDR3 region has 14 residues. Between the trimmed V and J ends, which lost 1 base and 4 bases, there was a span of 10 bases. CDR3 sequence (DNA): TGTGCCAGTAGTATAGTATCAGCGGGCACTGAAGCTTTCTTT. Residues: CASSIVSAGTEAFF.

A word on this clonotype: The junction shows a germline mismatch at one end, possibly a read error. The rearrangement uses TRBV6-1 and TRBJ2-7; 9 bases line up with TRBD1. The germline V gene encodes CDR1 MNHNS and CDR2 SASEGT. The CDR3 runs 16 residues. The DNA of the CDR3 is TGTGCCAGCAGCGAAGCTCCGGGACAGGGATGGACCGAGCAGTACTTC. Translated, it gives CASSEAPGQGWTEQYF.

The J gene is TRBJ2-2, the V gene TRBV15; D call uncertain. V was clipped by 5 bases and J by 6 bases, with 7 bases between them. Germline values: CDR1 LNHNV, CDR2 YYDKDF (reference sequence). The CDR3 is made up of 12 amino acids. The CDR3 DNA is TGTGCCACCAGCGGAGTCTCCGGGGAGCTGTTTTTT. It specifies CATSGVSGELFF.

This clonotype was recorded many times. The CDR3 DNA is TGTGCCAGCAGTGAATGGGGACAGGGAAGCACCGGGGAGCTGTTTTTT. Residues: CASSEWGQGSTGELFF. This chain connects TRBV25-1 to TRBJ2-2; 9 bases fit TRBD1. Germline loops: CDR1 MGHDK, CDR2 SYGVNS. J was trimmed by 4 bases and V by 1 base; bases with no gene match: 4. The CDR3 runs to 16 residues.

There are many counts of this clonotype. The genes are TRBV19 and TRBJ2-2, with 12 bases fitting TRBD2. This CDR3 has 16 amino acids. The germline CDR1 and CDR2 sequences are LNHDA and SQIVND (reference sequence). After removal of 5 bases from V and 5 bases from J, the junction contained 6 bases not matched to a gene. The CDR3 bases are TGTGCCAGTAGTCTGACTAGCGGGAGAGGTACCGGGGAGCTGTTTTTT. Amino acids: CASSLTSGRGTGELFF.

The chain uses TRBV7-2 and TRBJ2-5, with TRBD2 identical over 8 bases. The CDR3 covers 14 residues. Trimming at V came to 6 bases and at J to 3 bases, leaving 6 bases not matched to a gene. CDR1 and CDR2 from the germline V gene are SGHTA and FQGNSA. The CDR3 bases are TGTGCCAGCAGGGATAAAGCGGGAGAAGAGACCCAGTACTTC. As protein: CASRDKAGEETQYF.

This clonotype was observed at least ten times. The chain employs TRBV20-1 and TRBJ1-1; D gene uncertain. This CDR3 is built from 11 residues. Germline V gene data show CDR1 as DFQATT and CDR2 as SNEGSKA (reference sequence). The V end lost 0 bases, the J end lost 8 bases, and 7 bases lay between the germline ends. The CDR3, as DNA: TGCAGTGCTAGAGAGGCTTACGAAGCTTTCTTT. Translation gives CSAREAYEAFF.

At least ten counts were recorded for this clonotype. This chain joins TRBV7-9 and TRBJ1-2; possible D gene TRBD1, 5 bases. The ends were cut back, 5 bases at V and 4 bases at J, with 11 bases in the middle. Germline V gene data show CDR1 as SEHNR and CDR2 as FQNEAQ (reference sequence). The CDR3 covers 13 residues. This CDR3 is CASSQAGGYGYTF. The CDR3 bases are TGTGCCAGCAGCCAAGCTGGGGGCTATGGCTACACCTTC.